Here is one T cell receptor (beta chain) with its context. Its cognate antigen is unknown. The V gene end was trimmed by 8 bases and the J gene end by 3 bases; junction bases not matched to a gene: 13. The CDR3 has 14 amino acids. In germline, CDR1 is DFQATT, CDR2 SNEGSKA (reference sequence). The data stem from a study of post-analysis software for immune sequencing data. Study-wide results and caveats: TRBV segments more frequent in patients than in controls numbered five and included TRBV5-6, TRBV5-1 and TRBV20-1.

Unique-molecular-identifier-tagged TCR beta cDNA libraries were used. One entry per CDR3 protein results from TCRdb running MiXCR on the PCR reads. The table includes hundreds of thousands of distinct CDR3 sequences, 30% detected once. The rearrangement links TRBV20-1 to TRBJ2-7; 7 bases match TRBD2. This clonotype was obtained from a girl between 10 and 17 years old with multiple sclerosis. Material: blood. The DNA of the CDR3 is TGCAGTACTAAGGTGGGACTACAGAACTACGAGCAGTACTTC. Amino acid sequence: CSTKVGLQNYEQYF.